This is a list of T cell receptor beta chains from one sample in a study of cytomegalovirus exposure and HLA in healthy donors. Clones were read by immunoSEQ multiplex PCR, and TCRdb kept only the in-frame ones, dropping some. This sample has 75,000 to 90,000 clones, with 90% to 96% found just once. Sequenced input: PBMCs. Receptors were obtained from a man younger than 35 in good health and CMV-seropositive. The CDR3 runs from the conserved cysteine through the conserved F or W. The D gene is left open where the match is weak. Size values are once, few and many counts, or a class for expanded clones, and some rows have none.

v_gene: TRBV7-9; j_gene: TRBJ1-3; d_gene: NA; abundance: NA; CDR3aa: CASSPRTLAPRNTIYF; CDR3nt: TGTGCCAGCAGCCCACGGACATTAGCTCCTCGAAACACCATATATTTT
v_gene: TRBV6-1; j_gene: TRBJ2-4; d_gene: NA; abundance: NA; CDR3aa: CASSPWDTGNIQYF; CDR3nt: TGTGCCAGCAGTCCTTGGGACACTGGAAACATTCAGTACTTC
v_gene: TRBV27; j_gene: TRBJ1-2; d_gene: NA; abundance: once; CDR3aa: CASSPRGGRNYGYTF; CDR3nt: TGTGCCAGCAGTCCGAGGGGGGGCAGAAACTATGGCTACACCTTC
v_gene: TRBV7-9; j_gene: TRBJ2-1; d_gene: TRBD1; abundance: NA; CDR3aa: CASRVDSTGGPRFF; CDR3nt: TGTGCCAGCAGGGTCGACTCGACAGGGGGCCCTCGGTTCTTC
v_gene: TRBV7-9; j_gene: TRBJ1-1; d_gene: NA; abundance: NA; CDR3aa: CASSVQGNSAEAFF; CDR3nt: TGTGCCAGCAGCGTCCAGGGGAACTCGGCGGAAGCTTTCTTT
v_gene: TRBV15; j_gene: TRBJ2-3; d_gene: TRBD2; abundance: NA; CDR3aa: CATSGGLAGITDTQYF; CDR3nt: TGTGCCACCAGCGGGGGACTAGCGGGCATCACAGATACGCAGTATTTT
v_gene: TRBV14; j_gene: TRBJ2-7; d_gene: NA; abundance: NA; CDR3aa: CASSQTFIPSYEQYF; CDR3nt: TGTGCCAGCAGCCAAACATTCATTCCATCCTACGAGCAGTACTTC
v_gene: TRBV10-2; j_gene: TRBJ2-7; d_gene: NA; abundance: NA; CDR3aa: CASSGANGTSYEQHF; CDR3nt: TGCGCCAGCAGTGGAGCTAACGGGACTTCCTACGAGCAGCACTTC
v_gene: TRBV27; j_gene: TRBJ2-7; d_gene: NA; abundance: NA; CDR3aa: CASSLGPTPGEQYF; CDR3nt: TGTGCCAGCAGTTTAGGACCCACGCCGGGAGAGCAGTACTTC
v_gene: TRBV13; j_gene: TRBJ2-4; d_gene: TRBD2; abundance: NA; CDR3aa: CASSAASGIAKNIQYF; CDR3nt: TGTGCCAGCAGCGCCGCTAGCGGGATAGCCAAAAACATTCAGTACTTC
v_gene: TRBV30; j_gene: TRBJ2-1; d_gene: NA; abundance: NA; CDR3aa: CAWTLTGRGEQFF; CDR3nt: TGTGCCTGGACCCTCACGGGTAGGGGTGAGCAGTTCTTC
v_gene: TRBV10-3; j_gene: TRBJ2-6; d_gene: NA; abundance: NA; CDR3aa: CAIRGSGANVLTF; CDR3nt: TGTGCCATCCGGGGGTCTGGGGCCAACGTCCTGACTTTC
v_gene: TRBV7-2; j_gene: TRBJ2-2; d_gene: TRBD2; abundance: NA; CDR3aa: CASAGLAGVGTGELFF; CDR3nt: TGTGCCAGTGCGGGACTAGCGGGAGTCGGCACCGGGGAGCTGTTTTTT
v_gene: TRBV5-1; j_gene: TRBJ2-3; d_gene: TRBD2; abundance: NA; CDR3aa: CASSWTSGPRADTQYF; CDR3nt: TGCGCCAGCAGCTGGACTAGCGGGCCGCGGGCAGATACGCAGTATTTT
v_gene: TRBV7-9; j_gene: TRBJ2-1; d_gene: NA; abundance: NA; CDR3aa: CASTYLPSFDEQFF; CDR3nt: TGTGCCAGCACCTACCTCCCCTCTTTCGATGAGCAGTTCTTC
v_gene: TRBV19; j_gene: TRBJ2-3; d_gene: NA; abundance: NA; CDR3aa: CASRLPGAASTDTQYF; CDR3nt: TGTGCCAGTAGACTCCCAGGGGCCGCCAGCACAGATACGCAGTATTTT
v_gene: TRBV29-1; j_gene: TRBJ1-1; d_gene: NA; abundance: NA; CDR3aa: CSAWEGPNTEAFF; CDR3nt: TGCAGCGCGTGGGAGGGACCGAACACTGAAGCTTTCTTT
v_gene: TRBV27; j_gene: TRBJ2-1; d_gene: TRBD2; abundance: NA; CDR3aa: CASSLSPSGGYNEQFF; CDR3nt: TGTGCCAGCAGTTTATCCCCCAGCGGGGGTTACAATGAGCAGTTCTTC
v_gene: TRBV9; j_gene: TRBJ1-1; d_gene: NA; abundance: NA; CDR3aa: CASSVGGTEAFF; CDR3nt: TGTGCCAGCAGCGTAGGAGGCACTGAAGCTTTCTTT
v_gene: TRBV18; j_gene: TRBJ1-1; d_gene: TRBD1; abundance: NA; CDR3aa: CASSPPRDRNTEAFF; CDR3nt: TGTGCCAGCTCACCACCCCGGGACAGGAACACTGAAGCTTTCTTT
v_gene: TRBV27; j_gene: TRBJ1-2; d_gene: TRBD1; abundance: NA; CDR3aa: CASSLIGQGAYGYTF; CDR3nt: TGTGCCAGCAGTTTGATAGGACAGGGGGCTTATGGCTACACCTTC
v_gene: TRBV5-1; j_gene: TRBJ1-1; d_gene: NA; abundance: NA; CDR3aa: CASSLKGTEAFF; CDR3nt: TGCGCCAGCAGCTTGAAGGGGACTGAAGCTTTCTTT
v_gene: TRBV7-3; j_gene: TRBJ2-1; d_gene: TRBD2; abundance: NA; CDR3aa: CASSARLAGGNEQFF; CDR3nt: TGTGCCAGCAGCGCTCGACTAGCGGGAGGTAATGAGCAGTTCTTC
v_gene: TRBV19; j_gene: TRBJ2-2; d_gene: TRBD2; abundance: once; CDR3aa: CASSRLAGSNTGELFF; CDR3nt: TGTGCCAGTAGTCGACTAGCGGGATCGAACACCGGGGAGCTGTTTTTT
v_gene: TRBV2; j_gene: TRBJ1-4; d_gene: NA; abundance: NA; CDR3aa: CASIRTVTNEKLFF; CDR3nt: TGTGCCAGCATTAGGACAGTCACTAATGAAAAACTGTTTTTT
v_gene: TRBV9; j_gene: TRBJ2-1; d_gene: TRBD1; abundance: NA; CDR3aa: CASSVVAGGYNEQFF; CDR3nt: TGTGCCAGCAGCGTAGTCGCAGGGGGCTACAATGAGCAGTTCTTC
v_gene: TRBV15; j_gene: TRBJ2-1; d_gene: TRBD1; abundance: NA; CDR3aa: CATSRDRGTAYNEQFF; CDR3nt: TGTGCCACCAGCAGAGATCGAGGGACAGCGTACAATGAGCAGTTCTTC
v_gene: TRBV9; j_gene: TRBJ2-7; d_gene: TRBD1; abundance: NA; CDR3aa: CASSASGTGGYEQYF; CDR3nt: TGTGCCAGCAGCGCTTCCGGGACAGGGGGCTACGAGCAGTACTTC
v_gene: TRBV7-2; j_gene: TRBJ2-1; d_gene: TRBD2; abundance: NA; CDR3aa: CASVATSGSRNEQFF; CDR3nt: TGTGCCAGCGTAGCGACTAGCGGGAGTCGTAATGAGCAGTTCTTC
v_gene: TRBV27; j_gene: TRBJ2-5; d_gene: NA; abundance: NA; CDR3aa: CASSPPDLETQYF; CDR3nt: TGTGCCAGCAGTCCGCCGGACTTAGAGACCCAGTACTTC
v_gene: TRBV27; j_gene: TRBJ2-1; d_gene: NA; abundance: NA; CDR3aa: CASSLSASWNEQFF; CDR3nt: TGTGCCAGCAGTTTATCGGCTAGTTGGAATGAGCAGTTCTTC
v_gene: TRBV27; j_gene: TRBJ1-1; d_gene: TRBD1; abundance: NA; CDR3aa: CASSLSRGVEAFF; CDR3nt: TGTGCCAGCAGTTTATCCAGGGGGGTTGAAGCTTTCTTT
v_gene: TRBV19; j_gene: TRBJ2-7; d_gene: NA; abundance: NA; CDR3aa: CASSIGLRDEQYF; CDR3nt: TGTGCCAGTAGTATAGGACTCAGGGACGAGCAGTACTTC
v_gene: TRBV28; j_gene: TRBJ2-3; d_gene: NA; abundance: NA; CDR3aa: CASSSPLGTDTQYF; CDR3nt: TGTGCCAGCAGTTCCCCCCTAGGCACAGATACGCAGTATTTT
v_gene: TRBV5-1; j_gene: TRBJ2-5; d_gene: NA; abundance: NA; CDR3aa: CASSWQGNHQETQYF; CDR3nt: TGCGCCAGCAGCTGGCAGGGGAACCACCAAGAGACCCAGTACTTC
v_gene: TRBV15; j_gene: TRBJ1-5; d_gene: NA; abundance: NA; CDR3aa: CATSRRPGQNTSNQPQHF; CDR3nt: TGTGCCACCAGCAGAAGGCCGGGACAAAATACTAGCAATCAGCCCCAGCATTTT
v_gene: TRBV2; j_gene: TRBJ1-1; d_gene: NA; abundance: NA; CDR3aa: CASSQDSPEAFF; CDR3nt: TGTGCCAGCAGCCAAGACAGCCCTGAAGCTTTCTTT
v_gene: TRBV25-1; j_gene: TRBJ2-1; d_gene: TRBD2; abundance: NA; CDR3aa: CASTELRGRTSSYNEQFF; CDR3nt: TGTGCCAGCACCGAATTAAGGGGTAGGACTAGCTCCTACAATGAGCAGTTCTTC
v_gene: TRBV5-1; j_gene: TRBJ1-1; d_gene: TRBD1; abundance: NA; CDR3aa: CASKPSGGLGTEAFF; CDR3nt: TGCGCCAGCAAACCATCAGGGGGACTAGGCACTGAAGCTTTCTTT
v_gene: TRBV28; j_gene: TRBJ1-4; d_gene: NA; abundance: once; CDR3aa: CASTEVANEKLFF; CDR3nt: TGTGCCAGCACCGAGGTAGCTAATGAAAAACTGTTTTTT
v_gene: TRBV11-2; j_gene: TRBJ2-2; d_gene: TRBD2; abundance: NA; CDR3aa: CASSAMRAGTNTGELFF; CDR3nt: TGTGCCAGCAGTGCCATGCGAGCGGGAACGAACACCGGGGAGCTGTTTTTT
v_gene: TRBV29-1; j_gene: TRBJ2-1; d_gene: TRBD2; abundance: NA; CDR3aa: CSVSGSGGGEQFF; CDR3nt: TGCAGCGTGAGTGGTAGCGGGGGCGGTGAGCAGTTCTTC
v_gene: TRBV5-1; j_gene: TRBJ2-7; d_gene: NA; abundance: NA; CDR3aa: CASSPGGGGYEQYF; CDR3nt: TGCGCCAGCAGCCCCGGGGGAGGAGGATACGAGCAGTACTTC
v_gene: TRBV19; j_gene: TRBJ2-1; d_gene: TRBD2; abundance: NA; CDR3aa: CATGGGTSGTSYNEQFF; CDR3nt: TGTGCCACCGGAGGCGGGACTAGCGGGACCTCCTACAATGAGCAGTTCTTC
v_gene: TRBV7-2; j_gene: TRBJ2-1; d_gene: TRBD2; abundance: NA; CDR3aa: CASSLGPSGSVYEQFF; CDR3nt: TGTGCCAGCAGCTTAGGTCCTAGCGGGAGTGTCTATGAGCAATTCTTC
v_gene: TRBV5-1; j_gene: TRBJ2-1; d_gene: NA; abundance: NA; CDR3aa: CASSAPGDEQFF; CDR3nt: TGCGCCAGCAGCGCTCCGGGGGATGAGCAGTTCTTC
v_gene: TRBV9; j_gene: TRBJ2-3; d_gene: TRBD2; abundance: NA; CDR3aa: CASSITPREGDTQYF; CDR3nt: TGTGCCAGCAGCATCACCCCCCGGGAGGGGGATACGCAGTATTTT